This is a list of T cell receptor beta chains from one sample in a study of cytomegalovirus exposure and HLA in healthy donors. Assay used: immunoSEQ multiplex PCR; TCRdb lists only in-frame clones, some missing. The sample data list some 82,000 clones. The source material was PBMCs. These receptors originate from a woman in her twenties or thirties in good health and CMV-seronegative. CDR3s leave out the opening cysteine and the closing phenylalanine or tryptophan.

TRBV2	TRBJ1-1	ASSEEGAVTEAF
TRBV19	TRBJ2-1	ASSTLAGAGSNEQF
TRBV30	TRBJ2-2	AWRDSASGRIGELF
TRBV5-1	TRBJ2-5	ASSDRSWGTQY
TRBV6-5	TRBJ2-2	ASGVGEVGELF
TRBV9	TRBJ2-2	ASSVDLAHTGELF
TRBV5-1	TRBJ2-2	ASMRRGDTGELF
TRBV5-4	TRBJ2-2	ASSKGTSGNTGELF
TRBV7-8	TRBJ1-5	ASSPNRGGVQPQH
TRBV6-5	TRBJ2-2	ASSSSGTRGTGELF
TRBV5-1	TRBJ1-1	ASSLTGAGKTEAF
TRBV4-1	TRBJ2-3	ASSQLVFTDTQY
TRBV19	TRBJ1-1	ASTGMNTEAF
TRBV6-1	TRBJ1-1	ASSESAVLTEAF
TRBV30	TRBJ2-2	AWHPGQGNTGELF
TRBV9	TRBJ2-3	ASGGANTDTQY
TRBV30	TRBJ1-6	AWSSQTGYNSPLH
TRBV15	TRBJ2-2	ATSRDPGTSGGELF
TRBV29-1	TRBJ1-1	SVEPRTGRGRAEAF
TRBV28	TRBJ2-7	ASSFYTGAEQY
TRBV5-5	TRBJ1-1	ASSLAQTGGTEAF
TRBV11-2	TRBJ1-3	ASSFSLTGGGNTIY
TRBV6-1	TRBJ1-1	ASSGPLTRNTEAF
TRBV7-9	TRBJ2-5	ASSLGLAEETQY
TRBV7-9	TRBJ1-4	ASSPQGQTTEKLF
TRBV7-9	TRBJ1-1	ASSSWGAGTEAF
TRBV5-1	TRBJ1-6	ASSSPGEAAPLH
TRBV30	TRBJ1-4	AWSAGTALIEKLF
TRBV6-6	TRBJ2-2	ASRETGGHTGELF
TRBV6-1	TRBJ2-2	ASSEVPGGFTTGELF
TRBV19	TRBJ2-1	ASSTTGKLYNEQF
TRBV29-1	TRBJ2-1	SVERDLSDNEQF
TRBV7-6	TRBJ1-3	ASGRDGSGNTIY
TRBV30	TRBJ1-3	AWSVPSDTAFGSGNTIY
TRBV5-1	TRBJ2-2	ATRTSTANTGELF
TRBV5-1	TRBJ1-6	ASSLEGESSPLH
TRBV5-1	TRBJ1-3	ASSSATGASGNTIY
TRBV30	TRBJ2-5	AWGGQGAETQY
TRBV30	TRBJ1-6	AWSREGRVSPLH
TRBV30	TRBJ2-7	AGSVRLRGRDEQY
TRBV2	TRBJ1-4	ASSPQGTGGEKLF
TRBV30	TRBJ1-1	AWRDPPDSYDTEAF
TRBV5-4	TRBJ2-7	ASSRENLAAEQY
TRBV5-1	TRBJ1-1	ASREGDVDF
TRBV7-9	TRBJ1-4	ASSLTGIRNEKLF